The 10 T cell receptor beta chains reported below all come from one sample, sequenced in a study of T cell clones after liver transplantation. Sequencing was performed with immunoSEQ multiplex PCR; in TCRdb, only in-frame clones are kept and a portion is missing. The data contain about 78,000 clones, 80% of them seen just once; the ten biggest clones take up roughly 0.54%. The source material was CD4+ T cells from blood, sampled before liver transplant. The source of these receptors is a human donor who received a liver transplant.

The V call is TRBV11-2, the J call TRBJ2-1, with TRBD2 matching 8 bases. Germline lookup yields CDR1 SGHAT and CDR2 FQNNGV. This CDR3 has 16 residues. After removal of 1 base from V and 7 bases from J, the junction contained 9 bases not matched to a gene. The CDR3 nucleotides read TGTGCCAGCAGCTTAGTTACGGGAGGGCCTTTAAATGAGCAGTTCTTC. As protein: CASSLVTGGPLNEQFF.

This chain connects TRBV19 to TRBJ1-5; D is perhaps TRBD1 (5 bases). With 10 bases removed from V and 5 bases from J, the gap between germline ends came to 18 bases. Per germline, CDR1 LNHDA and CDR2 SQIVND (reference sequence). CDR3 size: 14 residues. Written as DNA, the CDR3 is TGTGCCACGAGCTTGGGGGAGCGATATCAGCCCCAGCATTTT. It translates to CATSLGERYQPQHF.

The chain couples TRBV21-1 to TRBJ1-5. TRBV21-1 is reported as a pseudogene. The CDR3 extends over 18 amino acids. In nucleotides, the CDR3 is TGTGCCAGCAGCAAAGAGGTGTGCAATCATCCCGAAGGTCAGCCCCAGCATTTT. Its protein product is CASSKEVCNHPEGQPQHF.

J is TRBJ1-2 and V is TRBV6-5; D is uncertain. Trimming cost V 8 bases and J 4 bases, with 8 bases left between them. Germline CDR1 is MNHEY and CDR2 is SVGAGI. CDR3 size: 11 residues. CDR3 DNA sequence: TGTGCCAGCGGACGGACCTATGGCTACACCTTC. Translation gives CASGRTYGYTF.

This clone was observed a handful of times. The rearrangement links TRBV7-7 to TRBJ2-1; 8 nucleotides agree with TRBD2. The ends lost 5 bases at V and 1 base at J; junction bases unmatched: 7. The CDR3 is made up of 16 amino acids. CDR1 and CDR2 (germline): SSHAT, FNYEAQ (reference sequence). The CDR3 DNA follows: TGTGCCAGCAGCCCAGACGGGGGGGGGTCCTACAATGAGCAGTTCTTC. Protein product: CASSPDGGGSYNEQFF.

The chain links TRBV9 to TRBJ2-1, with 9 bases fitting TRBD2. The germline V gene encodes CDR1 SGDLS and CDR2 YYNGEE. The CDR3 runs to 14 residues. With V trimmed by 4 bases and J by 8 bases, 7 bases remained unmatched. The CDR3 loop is CASSPRLAADEQFF. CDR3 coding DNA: TGTGCCAGCAGCCCAAGACTAGCGGCGGATGAGCAGTTCTTC.

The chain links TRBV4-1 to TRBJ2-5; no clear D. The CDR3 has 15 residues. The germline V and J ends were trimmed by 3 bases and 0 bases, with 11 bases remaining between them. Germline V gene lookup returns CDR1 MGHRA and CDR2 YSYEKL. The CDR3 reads CASSQGLGYQETQYF. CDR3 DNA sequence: TGCGCCAGCAGCCAGGGATTGGGGTACCAAGAGACCCAGTACTTC.

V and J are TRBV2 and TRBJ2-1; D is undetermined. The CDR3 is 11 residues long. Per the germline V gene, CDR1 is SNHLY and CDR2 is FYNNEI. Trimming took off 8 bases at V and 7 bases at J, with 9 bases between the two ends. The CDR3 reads CASSYYNEQFF. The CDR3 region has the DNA TGTGCCAGCTCCTATTATAATGAGCAGTTCTTC.

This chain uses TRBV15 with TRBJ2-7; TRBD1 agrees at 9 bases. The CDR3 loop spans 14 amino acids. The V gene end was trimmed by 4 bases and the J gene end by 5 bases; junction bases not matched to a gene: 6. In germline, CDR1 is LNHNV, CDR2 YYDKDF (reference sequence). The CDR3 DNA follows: TGTGCCACCAGCAATGACAGGGGGGATCACGAGCAGTACTTC. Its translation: CATSNDRGDHEQYF.

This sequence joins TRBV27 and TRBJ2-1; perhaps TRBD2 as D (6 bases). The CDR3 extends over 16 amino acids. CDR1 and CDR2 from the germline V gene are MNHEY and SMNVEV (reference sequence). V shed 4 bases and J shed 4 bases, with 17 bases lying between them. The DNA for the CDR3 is TGTGCCAGCAGTTCTCTGACCCGGGGGAGTTACAATGAGCAGTTCTTC. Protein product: CASSSLTRGSYNEQFF.